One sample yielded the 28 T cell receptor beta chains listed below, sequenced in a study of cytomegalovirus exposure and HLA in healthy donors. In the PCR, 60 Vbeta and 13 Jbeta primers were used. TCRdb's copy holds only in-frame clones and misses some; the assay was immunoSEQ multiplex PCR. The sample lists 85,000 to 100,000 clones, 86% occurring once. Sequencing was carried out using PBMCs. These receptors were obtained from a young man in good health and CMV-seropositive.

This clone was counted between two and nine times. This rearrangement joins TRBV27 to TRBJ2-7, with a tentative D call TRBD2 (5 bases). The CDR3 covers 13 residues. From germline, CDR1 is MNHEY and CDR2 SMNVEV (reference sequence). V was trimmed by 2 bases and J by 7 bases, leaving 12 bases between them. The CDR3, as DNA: TGTGCCAGCAGTTTAAACCTCGGAGGAGAGCAGTACTTC. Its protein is CASSLNLGGEQYF.

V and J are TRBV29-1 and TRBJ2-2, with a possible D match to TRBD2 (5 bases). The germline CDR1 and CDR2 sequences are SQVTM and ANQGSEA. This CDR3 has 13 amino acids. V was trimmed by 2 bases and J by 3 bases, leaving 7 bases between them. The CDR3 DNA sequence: TGCAGCGTTGAACCGAGGGACACCGGGGAGCTGTTTTTT. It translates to CSVEPRDTGELFF.

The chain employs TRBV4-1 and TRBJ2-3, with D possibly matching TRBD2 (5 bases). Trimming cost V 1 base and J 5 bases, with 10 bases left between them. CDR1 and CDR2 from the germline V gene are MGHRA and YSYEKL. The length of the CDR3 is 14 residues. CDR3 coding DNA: TGCGCCAGCAGCCAAGTGAGGGCGGGAGATACGCAGTATTTT. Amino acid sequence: CASSQVRAGDTQYF.

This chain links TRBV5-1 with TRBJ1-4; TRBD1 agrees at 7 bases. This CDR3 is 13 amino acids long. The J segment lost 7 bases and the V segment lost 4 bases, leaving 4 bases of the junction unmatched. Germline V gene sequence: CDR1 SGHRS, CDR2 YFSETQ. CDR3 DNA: TGCGCCAGCAGCGTGGGACAGTTTGAAAAACTGTTTTTT. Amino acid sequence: CASSVGQFEKLFF. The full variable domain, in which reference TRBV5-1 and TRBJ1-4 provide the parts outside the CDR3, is KAGVTQTPRYLIKTRGQQVTLSCSPISGHRSVSWYQQTPGQGLQFLFEYFSETQRNKGNFPGRFSGRQFSNSRSEMNVSTLELGDSALYLCASSVGQFEKLFFGSGTQLSVL.

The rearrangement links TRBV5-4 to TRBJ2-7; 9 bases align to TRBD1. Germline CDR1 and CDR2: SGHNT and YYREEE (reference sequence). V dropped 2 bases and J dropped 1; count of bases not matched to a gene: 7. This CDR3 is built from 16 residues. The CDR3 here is CASSFNRGQVSYEQYF. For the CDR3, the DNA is TGTGCCAGCAGCTTTAACAGGGGGCAAGTATCCTACGAGCAGTACTTC.

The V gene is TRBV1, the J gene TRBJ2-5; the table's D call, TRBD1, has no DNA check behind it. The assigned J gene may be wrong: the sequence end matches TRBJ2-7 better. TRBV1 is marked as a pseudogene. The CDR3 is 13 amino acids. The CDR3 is CTSSPVDSYEQYF. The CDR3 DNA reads TGCACCAGCAGCCCCGTGGACAGCTACGAGCAGTACTTC.

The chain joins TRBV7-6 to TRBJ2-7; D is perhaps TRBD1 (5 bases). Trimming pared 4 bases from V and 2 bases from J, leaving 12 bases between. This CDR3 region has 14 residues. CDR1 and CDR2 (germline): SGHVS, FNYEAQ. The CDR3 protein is CASSSTTGPYEQYF. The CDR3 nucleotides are TGTGCCAGCAGCTCTACCACAGGACCCTACGAGCAGTACTTC.

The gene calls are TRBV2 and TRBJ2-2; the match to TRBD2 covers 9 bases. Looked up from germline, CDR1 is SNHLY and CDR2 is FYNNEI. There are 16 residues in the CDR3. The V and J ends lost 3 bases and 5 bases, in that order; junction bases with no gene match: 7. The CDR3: CASSDPRLAATGELFF. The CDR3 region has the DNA TGTGCCAGCAGTGACCCCAGACTAGCGGCAACCGGGGAGCTGTTTTTT.

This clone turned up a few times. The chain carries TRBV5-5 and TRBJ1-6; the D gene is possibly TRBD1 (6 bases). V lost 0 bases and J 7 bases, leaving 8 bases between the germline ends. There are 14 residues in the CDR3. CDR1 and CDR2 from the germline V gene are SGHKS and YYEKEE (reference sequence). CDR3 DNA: TGTGCCAGCAGCTTGGGGACAGTCAATTCACCCCTCCACTTT. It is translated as CASSLGTVNSPLHF.

CDR3 sequence reads: CASSVVALAGPSSYNEQFF. The DNA of the CDR3 is TGTGCCAGCAGCGTAGTTGCACTAGCGGGACCGAGCTCCTACAATGAGCAGTTCTTC. The chain carries TRBV9 and TRBJ2-1; 10 positions agree with TRBD2. The CDR3 runs 19 residues. CDR1 and CDR2 from the germline V gene are SGDLS and YYNGEE. J gave up 0 bases and V 0 bases, and 9 bases lay outside the gene matches.

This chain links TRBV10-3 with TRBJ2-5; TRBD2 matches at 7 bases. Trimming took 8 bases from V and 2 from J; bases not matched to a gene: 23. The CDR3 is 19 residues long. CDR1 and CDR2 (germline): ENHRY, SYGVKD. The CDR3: CAIAARGPMRGLPQETQYF. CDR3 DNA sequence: TGTGCCATCGCGGCAAGGGGTCCGATGCGGGGACTACCGCAAGAGACCCAGTACTTC.

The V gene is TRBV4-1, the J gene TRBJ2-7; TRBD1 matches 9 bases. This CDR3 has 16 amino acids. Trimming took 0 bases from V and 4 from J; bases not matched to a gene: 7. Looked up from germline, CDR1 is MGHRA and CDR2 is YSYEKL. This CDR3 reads CASSQEDGTGTYEQYF. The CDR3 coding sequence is TGCGCCAGCAGCCAAGAGGATGGGACAGGGACTTACGAGCAGTACTTC.

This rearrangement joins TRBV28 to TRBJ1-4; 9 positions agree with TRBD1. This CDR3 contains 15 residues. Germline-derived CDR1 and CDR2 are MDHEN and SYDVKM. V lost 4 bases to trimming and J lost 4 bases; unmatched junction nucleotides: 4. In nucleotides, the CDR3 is TGTGCCAGCAGTTCACAGGGGGCGGGTAATGAAAAACTGTTTTTT. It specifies CASSSQGAGNEKLFF.

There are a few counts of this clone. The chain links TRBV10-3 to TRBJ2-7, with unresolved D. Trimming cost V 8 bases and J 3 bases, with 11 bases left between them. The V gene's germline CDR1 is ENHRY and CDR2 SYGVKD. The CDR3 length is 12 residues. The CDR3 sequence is CAIAASFYEQYF. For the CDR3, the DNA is TGTGCCATCGCTGCGAGTTTCTACGAGCAGTACTTC.

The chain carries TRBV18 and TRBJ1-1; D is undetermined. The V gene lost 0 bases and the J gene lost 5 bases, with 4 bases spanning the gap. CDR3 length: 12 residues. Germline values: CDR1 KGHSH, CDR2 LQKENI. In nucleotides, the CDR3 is TGTGCCAGCTCACCACCAGCGACTGAAGCTTTCTTT. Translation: CASSPPATEAFF.

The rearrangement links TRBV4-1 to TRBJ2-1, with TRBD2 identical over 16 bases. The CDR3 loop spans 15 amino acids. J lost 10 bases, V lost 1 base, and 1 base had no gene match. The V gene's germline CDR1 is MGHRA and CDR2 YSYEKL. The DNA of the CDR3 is TGCGCCAGCAGCCAAGTGGGACTAGCGGGAGGGGAGCAGTTCTTC. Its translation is CASSQVGLAGGEQFF.

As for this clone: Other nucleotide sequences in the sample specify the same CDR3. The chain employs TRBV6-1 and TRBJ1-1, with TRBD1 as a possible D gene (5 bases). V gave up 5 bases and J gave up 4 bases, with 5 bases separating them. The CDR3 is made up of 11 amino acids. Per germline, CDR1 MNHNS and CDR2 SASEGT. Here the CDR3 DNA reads TGTGCCAGCAGTAGGGGCACTGAAGCTTTCTTT. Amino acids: CASSRGTEAFF.

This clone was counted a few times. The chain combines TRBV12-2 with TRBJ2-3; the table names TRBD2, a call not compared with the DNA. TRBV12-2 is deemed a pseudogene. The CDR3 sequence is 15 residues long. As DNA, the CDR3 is TGTGCAAGTCGCTTTGAGGGACTACCCCTTGAGACGCAGTATTTT. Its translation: CASRFEGLPLETQYF.

The CDR3 sequence: CASIYSGGNTIYF. Written as DNA, the CDR3 is TGTGCCAGCATTTATTCCGGTGGAAACACCATATATTTT. The V gene is TRBV6-1, the J gene TRBJ1-3; D is ambiguous. With 7 bases removed from V and 3 bases from J, the gap between germline ends came to 10 bases. Germline V CDR1 and CDR2: MNHNS, SASEGT. There are 13 residues in the CDR3.

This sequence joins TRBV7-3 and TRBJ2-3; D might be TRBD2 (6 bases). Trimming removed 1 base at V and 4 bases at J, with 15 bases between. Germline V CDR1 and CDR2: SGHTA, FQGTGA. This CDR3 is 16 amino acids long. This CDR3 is CASSLKLGASADTQYF. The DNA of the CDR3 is TGTGCCAGCAGCTTAAAGCTAGGGGCTAGCGCAGATACGCAGTATTTT.

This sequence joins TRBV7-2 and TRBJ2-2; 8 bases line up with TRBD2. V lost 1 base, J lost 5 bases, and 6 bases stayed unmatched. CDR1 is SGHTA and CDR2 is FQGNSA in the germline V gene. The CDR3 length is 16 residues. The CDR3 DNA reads TGTGCCAGCAGCTTAGAGGGGACTAGGGGTACCGGGGAGCTGTTTTTT. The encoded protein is CASSLEGTRGTGELFF.

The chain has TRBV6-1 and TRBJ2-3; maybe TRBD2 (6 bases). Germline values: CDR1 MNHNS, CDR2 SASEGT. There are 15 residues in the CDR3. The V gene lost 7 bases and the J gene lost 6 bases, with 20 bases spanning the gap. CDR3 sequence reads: CASNVRDSRFDTQYF. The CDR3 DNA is TGTGCCAGCAATGTCCGGGACTCGCGGTTTGATACGCAGTATTTT.

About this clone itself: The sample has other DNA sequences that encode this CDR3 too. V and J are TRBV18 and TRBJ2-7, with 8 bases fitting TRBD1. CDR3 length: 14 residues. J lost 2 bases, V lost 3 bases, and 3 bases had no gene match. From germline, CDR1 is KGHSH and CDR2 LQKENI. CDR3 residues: CASSPGTGTYEQYF. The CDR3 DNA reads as TGTGCCAGCTCACCCGGGACAGGTACCTACGAGCAGTACTTC.

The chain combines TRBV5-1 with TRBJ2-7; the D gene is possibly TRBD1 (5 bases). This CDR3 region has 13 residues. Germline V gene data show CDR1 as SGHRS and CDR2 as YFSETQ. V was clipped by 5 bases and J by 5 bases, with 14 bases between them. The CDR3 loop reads CASRMDTVDEQYF. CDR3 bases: TGCGCCAGCAGAATGGACACGGTGGACGAGCAGTACTTC.

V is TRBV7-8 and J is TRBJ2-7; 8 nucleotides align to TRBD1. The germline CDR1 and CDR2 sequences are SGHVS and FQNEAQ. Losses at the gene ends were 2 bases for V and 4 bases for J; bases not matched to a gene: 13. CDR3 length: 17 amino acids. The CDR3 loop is CASSLTFRGRAPYEQYF. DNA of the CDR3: TGTGCCAGCAGCTTAACGTTCAGGGGGCGCGCCCCATACGAGCAGTACTTC.

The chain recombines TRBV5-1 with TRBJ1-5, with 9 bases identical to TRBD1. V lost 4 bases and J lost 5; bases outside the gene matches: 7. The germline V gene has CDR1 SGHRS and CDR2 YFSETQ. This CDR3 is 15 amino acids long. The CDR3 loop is CASSPGTGHHQPQHF. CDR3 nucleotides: TGCGCCAGCAGCCCCGGGACAGGGCACCATCAGCCCCAGCATTTT.

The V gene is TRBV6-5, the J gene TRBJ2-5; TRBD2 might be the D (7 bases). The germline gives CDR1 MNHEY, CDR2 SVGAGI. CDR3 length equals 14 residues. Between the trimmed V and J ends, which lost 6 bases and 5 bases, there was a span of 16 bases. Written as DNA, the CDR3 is TGTGCCAGCAGCCGATTGGGAGGGGGGGAGACCCAGTACTTC. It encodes CASSRLGGGETQYF.

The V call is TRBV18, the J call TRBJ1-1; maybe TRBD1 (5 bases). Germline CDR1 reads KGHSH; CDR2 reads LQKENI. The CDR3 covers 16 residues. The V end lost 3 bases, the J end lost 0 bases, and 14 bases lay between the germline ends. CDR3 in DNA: TGTGCCAGCTCACCGGGGACTCAGGCCTTGAACACTGAAGCTTTCTTT. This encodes CASSPGTQALNTEAFF.